The 17 T cell receptor beta chains presented below share a single source sample, sequenced in a study of response to subunit inactivated influenza vaccine. TCRdb re-analysed the RT-PCR reads in MiXCR, keeping a single row per CDR3 protein. The sample consists of just under 550,000 distinct CDR3 sequences, around 25% of them appearing once. A further study also used this sample, focusing on T cells expressing NK-cell markers. Per that paper: The TCR beta cDNA came from 5'RACE template switching with UMIs.

The specimen comprised CD4+ T cells sorted from PBMCs, sampled less than 13 days after vaccination. These receptors were obtained from a man aged 45-65 years who received an inactivated influenza vaccine.

This clonotype has more than one count but fewer than ten. The chain couples TRBV2 to TRBJ2-1; no definite D call. Between the trimmed V and J ends, which lost 1 base and 7 bases, there was a span of 8 bases. The CDR3 sequence is 13 residues long. Germline loops: CDR1 SNHLY, CDR2 FYNNEI. The chain's CDR3 is CASSEGRTNEQFF. The CDR3 DNA reads as TGTGCCAGCAGTGAAGGACGAACAAATGAGCAGTTCTTC.

This clonotype was detected only a few times. The chain has TRBV7-2 and TRBJ1-2; D possibly corresponds to TRBD1 (6 bases). From germline, CDR1 is SGHTA and CDR2 FQGNSA. Deletions cut 5 bases from V and 3 bases from J, with 10 bases between. This CDR3 is 13 amino acids long. The CDR3 region has the DNA TGTGCCAGCAGCCCAGGGGCGTACTATGGCTACACCTTC. This sequence encodes CASSPGAYYGYTF.

This clonotype was observed a few times. V is TRBV6-5 and J is TRBJ1-5, with D possibly TRBD1 on 6 matching bases. Germline CDR1 MNHEY, CDR2 SVGAGI. V was trimmed by 0 bases and J by 3 bases, leaving 12 bases between them. This CDR3 is built from 16 residues. CDR3 nucleotide sequence: TGTGCCAGCAGTTACTCCGGTCAGGGGAACAATCAGCCCCAGCATTTT. It codes for CASSYSGQGNNQPQHF.

The V gene is TRBV3-1, the J gene TRBJ1-2; D is unclear. This CDR3 region has 14 residues. V shed 3 bases and J shed 4 bases, with 12 bases lying between them. Germline CDR1 LGHDT, CDR2 YNNKEL (reference sequence). CDR3 DNA: TGTGCCAGCAGCCAGCCAGGTCCCCCCTATGGCTACACCTTC. This translates into CASSQPGPPYGYTF. The entire variable domain, with the rest obtained from reference TRBV3-1 and TRBJ1-2, is as follows: DTAVSQTPKYLVTQMGNDKSIKCEQNLGHDTMYWYKQDSKKFLKIMFSYNNKELIINETVPNRFSPKSPDKAHLNLHINSLELGDSAVYFCASSQPGPPYGYTFGSGTRLTVV.

This clonotype was recorded a few times. V and J are TRBV7-2 and TRBJ2-2; a possible D gene is TRBD1 (5 bases). V lost 2 bases, J lost 1 base, and 11 bases lay in between. This CDR3 is built from 16 residues. In germline, CDR1 is SGHTA, CDR2 FQGNSA. The CDR3 region is CASSLMTVLNTGELFF. CDR3 sequence (DNA): TGTGCCAGCAGCTTAATGACAGTCCTGAACACCGGGGAGCTGTTTTTT.

The chain links TRBV6-1 to TRBJ2-7; D remains unclear. Trimming shortened V by 5 bases and J by 3 bases, and 11 bases separated the two germline ends. Germline CDR1 reads MNHNS; CDR2 reads SASEGT. CDR3 length: 13 amino acids. For the CDR3, the DNA is TGTGCCAGCAGTATGACGGATGTCTACGAGCAGTACTTC. Translated, it gives CASSMTDVYEQYF.

The chain joins TRBV4-2 to TRBJ2-7, with 8 bases identical to TRBD1. CDR1 LGHNA and CDR2 YNFKEQ come from the germline V gene. The trim removed 5 bases at V and 2 bases at J, leaving 8 bases unmatched. There are 15 residues in the CDR3. Written as DNA, the CDR3 is TGTGCCAGCAGCGGCGGGACAGGTCTTACCTACGAGCAGTACTTC. Translated, it gives CASSGGTGLTYEQYF.

The CDR3 DNA follows: TGTGCCAGCAGTTTGATGCGGGGAGATGGGGAGACCCAGTACTTC. Encoded protein: CASSLMRGDGETQYF. V is TRBV12-3 or TRBV12-4 and J is TRBJ2-5; maybe TRBD2 (6 bases). The CDR3 covers 15 residues. The V end was cut by 3 bases, the J end by 5 bases, with 16 bases between.

The table lists this clonotype with a few counts. The genes are TRBV11-2 and TRBJ2-5; the D gene is possibly TRBD2 (5 bases). The V and J ends lost 3 bases and 0 bases respectively, with 14 bases between them. Germline V gene lookup returns CDR1 SGHAT and CDR2 FQNNGV. The CDR3 is made up of 16 amino acids. CDR3 bases: TGTGCCAGCAGCTTGTCGCTAGCTGAAAACCAAGAGACCCAGTACTTC. Encoded protein: CASSLSLAENQETQYF.

This clonotype appeared a few times. The chain combines TRBV27 with TRBJ2-5, with TRBD1 matching over 7 bases. V trimming: 6 bases; J trimming: 5 bases; junction bases outside the gene matches: 6. The CDR3 contains 13 residues. CDR1 and CDR2 (germline): MNHEY, SMNVEV (reference sequence). CDR3 residues: CASSNRGSETQYF. The DNA for the CDR3 is TGTGCCAGCAGCAACAGGGGTTCGGAGACCCAGTACTTC.

The chain recombines TRBV11-2 with TRBJ2-7; maybe TRBD1 (5 bases). CDR3 length: 20 amino acids. The ends were cut back, 3 bases at V and 0 bases at J, with 27 bases in the middle. Per germline, CDR1 SGHAT and CDR2 FQNNGV. The CDR3 DNA follows: TGTGCCAGCAGCTTGGTCTTTTCTCGTGGTTTCGTAACAGGCTCCTACGAGCAGTACTTC. The encoded protein is CASSLVFSRGFVTGSYEQYF.

CDR3 DNA: TGTGCCAGCAGTGGCCGCGGGAGCTCCTACGAGCAGTACTTC. Translating it yields CASSGRGSSYEQYF. The chain combines TRBV6-1 with TRBJ2-7; 7 bases align to TRBD2. Germline values: CDR1 MNHNS, CDR2 SASEGT. The CDR3 runs 14 residues. V lost 4 bases, J lost 0 bases, and 3 bases stayed unmatched.

The chain links TRBV27 to TRBJ2-3; TRBD2 is a possible D gene (6 bases). The V and J ends lost 6 bases and 4 bases respectively, with 20 bases between them. CDR1 and CDR2 (germline): MNHEY, SMNVEV (reference sequence). This CDR3 is built from 16 residues. CDR3 sequence reads: CASRLRALGEADTQYF. DNA of the CDR3: TGTGCCAGCAGGCTACGGGCCCTCGGGGAGGCAGATACGCAGTATTTT.

The chain uses TRBV5-1 and TRBJ2-1; 7 bases are shared with TRBD1. CDR3 size: 15 residues. The germline V gene has CDR1 SGHRS and CDR2 YFSETQ. V shed 4 bases, J shed 6 bases, and the junction held 10 bases outside the gene matches. CDR3 amino acids: CASSARGLGLNEQFF. The CDR3, as DNA: TGCGCCAGCAGCGCTAGGGGGCTCGGCCTCAATGAGCAGTTCTTC.

CDR3 in amino acids: CASRLNQGIGTEAFF. In DNA form, the CDR3 reads TGTGCCAGCAGACTAAATCAGGGGATCGGCACTGAAGCTTTCTTT. The chain employs TRBV12-3 or TRBV12-4 and TRBJ1-1; tentative D call: TRBD1 (6 bases). V was cut by 6 bases and J by 4 bases, with 18 bases left in between. The CDR3 has 15 amino acids.

This sequence joins TRBV29-1 and TRBJ2-3, with TRBD1 as a possible D gene (7 bases). Germline CDR1 SQVTM, CDR2 ANQGSEA. Trimming pared 2 bases from V and 0 bases from J, leaving 12 bases between. The CDR3 is 15 amino acids. The CDR3 sequence is CSVEPRGASTDTQYF. DNA for the CDR3: TGCAGCGTTGAACCCAGGGGGGCTAGCACAGATACGCAGTATTTT.

This clonotype was counted only a few times. The J gene is TRBJ2-6, the V gene TRBV5-1; D uncertain. V dropped 0 bases and J dropped 1 base, with 5 bases sitting between them. This CDR3 region has 15 residues. Germline assignment: CDR1 SGHRS and CDR2 YFSETQ. This chain's CDR3 is CASSLANSGANVLTF. The DNA for the CDR3 is TGCGCCAGCAGCTTGGCCAATTCTGGGGCCAACGTCCTGACTTTC.